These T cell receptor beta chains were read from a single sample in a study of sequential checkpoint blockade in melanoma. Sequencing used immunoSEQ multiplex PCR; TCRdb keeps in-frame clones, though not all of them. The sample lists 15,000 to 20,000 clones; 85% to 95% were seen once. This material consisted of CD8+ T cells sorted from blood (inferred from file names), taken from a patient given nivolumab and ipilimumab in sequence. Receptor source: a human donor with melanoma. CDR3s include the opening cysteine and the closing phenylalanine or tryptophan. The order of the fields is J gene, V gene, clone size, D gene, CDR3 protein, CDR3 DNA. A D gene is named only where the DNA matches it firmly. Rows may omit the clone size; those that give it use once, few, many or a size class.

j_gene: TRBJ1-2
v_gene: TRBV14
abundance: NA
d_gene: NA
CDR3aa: CASSPWSRNYGYTF
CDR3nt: TGTGCCAGCAGCCCTTGGTCCCGGAACTATGGCTACACCTTC

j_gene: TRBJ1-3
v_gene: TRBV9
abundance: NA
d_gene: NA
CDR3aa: CASSVAPGSGNTIYF
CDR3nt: TGTGCCAGCAGCGTAGCTCCAGGGTCGGGAAACACCATATATTTT

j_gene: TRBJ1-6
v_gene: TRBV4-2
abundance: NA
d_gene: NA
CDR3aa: CASSGQGHNSPLHF
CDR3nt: TGTGCCAGCAGCGGCCAGGGTCATAATTCACCCCTCCACTTT

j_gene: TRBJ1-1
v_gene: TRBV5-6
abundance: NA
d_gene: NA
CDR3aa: CASSYFRDTEAFF
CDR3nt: TGTGCCAGCAGCTATTTCCGGGACACTGAAGCTTTCTTT

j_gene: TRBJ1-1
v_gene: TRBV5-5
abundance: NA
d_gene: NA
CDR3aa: CASSLALGANTEAFF
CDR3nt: TGTGCCAGCAGCTTGGCTCTGGGGGCAAACACTGAAGCTTTCTTT

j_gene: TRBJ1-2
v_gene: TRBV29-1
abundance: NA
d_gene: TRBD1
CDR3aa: CSVEDRGPYGYTF
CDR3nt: TGCAGCGTTGAAGATAGGGGGCCCTATGGCTACACCTTC

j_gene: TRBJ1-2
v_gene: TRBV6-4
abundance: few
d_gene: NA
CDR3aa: CASSQGKAFGYTF
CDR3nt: TGTGCCAGCAGCCAGGGGAAGGCATTCGGCTACACCTTC

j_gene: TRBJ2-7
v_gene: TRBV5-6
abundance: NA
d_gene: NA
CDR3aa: CASSLGQNTYEQYF
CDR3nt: TGTGCCAGCAGCTTGGGTCAGAACACCTACGAGCAGTACTTC

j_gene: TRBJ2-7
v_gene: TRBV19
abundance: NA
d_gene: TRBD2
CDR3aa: CASSSWLAGAYEQYF
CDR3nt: TGTGCCAGTAGTAGCTGGCTAGCGGGGGCTTACGAGCAGTACTTC

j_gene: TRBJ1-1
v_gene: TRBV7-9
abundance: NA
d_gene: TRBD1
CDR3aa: CASRMTGETTEAFF
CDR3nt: TGTGCCAGCAGAATGACAGGGGAGACCACTGAAGCTTTCTTT

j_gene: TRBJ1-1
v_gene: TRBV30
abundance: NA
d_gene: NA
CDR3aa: CAWSVHLEENTEAFF
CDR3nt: TGTGCCTGGAGTGTACATCTAGAGGAGAACACTGAAGCTTTCTTT

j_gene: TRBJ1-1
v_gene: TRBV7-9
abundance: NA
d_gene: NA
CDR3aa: CASSLPGLPNTEAFF
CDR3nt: TGTGCCAGCAGCTTACCGGGACTCCCGAACACTGAAGCTTTCTTT

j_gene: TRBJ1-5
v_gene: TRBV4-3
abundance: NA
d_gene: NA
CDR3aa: CASSQGQNQPQHF
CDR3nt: TGCGCCAGCAGCCAAGGACAGAATCAGCCCCAGCATTTT

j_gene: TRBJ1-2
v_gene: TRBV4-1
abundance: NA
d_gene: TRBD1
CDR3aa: CATGDLQGGAHGYTF
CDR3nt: TGCGCCACCGGGGACCTACAGGGGGGTGCTCATGGCTACACCTTC

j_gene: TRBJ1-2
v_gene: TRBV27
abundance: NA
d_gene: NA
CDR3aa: CASSLQFPRGGYTF
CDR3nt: TGTGCCAGCAGTTTACAGTTCCCGCGGGGTGGCTACACCTTC

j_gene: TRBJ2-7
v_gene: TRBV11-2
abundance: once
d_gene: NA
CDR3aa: CASSWPSYEQYF
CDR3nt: TGTGCCAGCAGCTGGCCTTCCTACGAGCAGTACTTC

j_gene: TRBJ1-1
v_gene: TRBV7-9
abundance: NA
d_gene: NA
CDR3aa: CASSPDSTEAFF
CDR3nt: TGTGCCAGCAGCCCTGACAGCACTGAAGCTTTCTTT

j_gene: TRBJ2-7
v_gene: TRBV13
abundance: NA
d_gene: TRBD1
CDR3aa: CASSLRTGMAYEQYF
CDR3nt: TGTGCCAGCAGCCTGCGGACAGGGATGGCCTACGAGCAGTACTTC

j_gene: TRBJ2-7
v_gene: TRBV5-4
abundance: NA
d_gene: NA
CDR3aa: CASSFKQGEQYF
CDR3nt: TGTGCCAGCAGCTTTAAACAGGGCGAGCAGTACTTC

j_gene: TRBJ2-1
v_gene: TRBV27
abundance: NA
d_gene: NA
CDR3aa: CASSLDSIEQFF
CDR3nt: TGTGCCAGCAGTTTAGATTCTATTGAGCAGTTCTTC

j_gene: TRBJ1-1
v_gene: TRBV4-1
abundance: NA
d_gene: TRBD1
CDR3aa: CASSPKDRGAEAFF
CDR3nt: TGCGCCAGCAGCCCGAAGGACAGGGGCGCTGAAGCTTTCTTT

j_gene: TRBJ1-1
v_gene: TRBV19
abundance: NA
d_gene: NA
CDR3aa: CASSIGLEAFF
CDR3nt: TGTGCCAGTAGTATAGGGCTTGAAGCTTTCTTT

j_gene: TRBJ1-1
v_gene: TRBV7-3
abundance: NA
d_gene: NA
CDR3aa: CASISQEAFF
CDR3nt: TGTGCCAGCATCTCACAGGAAGCTTTCTTT

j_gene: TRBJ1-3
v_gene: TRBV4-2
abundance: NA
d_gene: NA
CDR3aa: CASSPATVFSILSGNTIYF
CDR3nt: TGTGCCAGCAGCCCCGCCACGGTGTTTTCCATTCTCTCTGGAAACACCATATATTTT

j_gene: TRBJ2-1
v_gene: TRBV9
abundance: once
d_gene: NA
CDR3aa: CASSGSGTYNEQFF
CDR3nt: TGTGCCAGCAGCGGGTCCGGGACCTACAATGAGCAGTTCTTC

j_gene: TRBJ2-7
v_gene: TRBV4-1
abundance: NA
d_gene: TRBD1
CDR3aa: CASSLAQGVSSYEQYF
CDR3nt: TGCGCCAGCAGCCTAGCGCAGGGGGTTAGTTCCTACGAGCAGTACTTC

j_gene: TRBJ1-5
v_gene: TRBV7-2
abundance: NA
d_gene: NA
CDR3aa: CASSPLRSNQPQHF
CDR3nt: TGTGCCAGCAGCCCCCTCCGGAGCAATCAGCCCCAGCATTTT

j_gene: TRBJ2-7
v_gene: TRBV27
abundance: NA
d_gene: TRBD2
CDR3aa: CASSLGGEGYEQYF
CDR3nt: TGTGCCAGCAGTTTAGGAGGGGAGGGCTACGAGCAGTACTTC

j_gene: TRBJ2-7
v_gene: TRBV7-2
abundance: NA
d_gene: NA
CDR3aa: CASTTTGQYEQYF
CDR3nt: TGTGCCAGCACCACCACAGGGCAATACGAGCAGTACTTC

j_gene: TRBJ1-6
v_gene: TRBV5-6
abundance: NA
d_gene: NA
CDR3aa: CASSLGTVFSPLHF
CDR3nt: TGTGCCAGCAGCTTGGGGACAGTTTTTTCACCCCTCCACTTT

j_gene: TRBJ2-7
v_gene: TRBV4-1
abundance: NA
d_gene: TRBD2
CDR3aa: CASSQDNRLAAYYEQYF
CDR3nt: TGCGCCAGCAGCCAAGATAATCGGCTAGCGGCCTACTACGAGCAGTACTTC

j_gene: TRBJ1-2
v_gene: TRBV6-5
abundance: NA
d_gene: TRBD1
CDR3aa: CASSFAGTGRGYTF
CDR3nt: TGTGCCAGCAGTTTCGCCGGGACAGGGAGAGGCTACACCTTC

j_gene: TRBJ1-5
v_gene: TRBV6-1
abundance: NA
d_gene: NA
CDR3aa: CASSEFTPQWPQHF
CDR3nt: TGTGCCAGCAGTGAATTCACACCCCAATGGCCCCAGCATTTT

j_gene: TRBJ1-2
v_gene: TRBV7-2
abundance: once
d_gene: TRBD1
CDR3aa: CASSLITGGYGYTF
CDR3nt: TGTGCCAGCAGCTTAATAACAGGGGGCTATGGCTACACCTTC

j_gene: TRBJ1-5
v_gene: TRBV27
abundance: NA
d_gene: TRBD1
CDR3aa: CASSFGTGRDQPQHF
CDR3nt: TGTGCCAGCAGTTTTGGGACAGGGAGGGATCAGCCCCAGCATTTT

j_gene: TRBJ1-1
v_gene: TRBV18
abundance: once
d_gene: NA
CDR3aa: CASSPRGSLNTEAFF
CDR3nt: TGTGCCAGCTCACCTCGCGGGTCTTTGAACACTGAAGCTTTCTTT

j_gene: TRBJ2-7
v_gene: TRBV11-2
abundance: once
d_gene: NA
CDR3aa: CASSPGGLRYEQYF
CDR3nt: TGTGCCAGCAGCCCTGGAGGTCTGCGGTACGAGCAGTACTTC

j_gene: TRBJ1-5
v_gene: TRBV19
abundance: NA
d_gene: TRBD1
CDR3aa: CASSMGQGIYQPQHF
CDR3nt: TGTGCCAGTAGTATGGGACAGGGAATCTATCAGCCCCAGCATTTT

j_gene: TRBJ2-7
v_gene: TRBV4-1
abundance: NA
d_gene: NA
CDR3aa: CASSQTGEGYEQYF
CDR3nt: TGCGCCAGCAGCCAAACGGGGGAAGGCTACGAGCAGTACTTC

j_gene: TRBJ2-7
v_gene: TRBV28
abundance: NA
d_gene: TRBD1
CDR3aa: CASHPRGPSYEQYF
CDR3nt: TGTGCCAGCCATCCCAGGGGGCCCTCCTACGAGCAGTACTTC

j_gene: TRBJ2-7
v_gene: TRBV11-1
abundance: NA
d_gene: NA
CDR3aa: CASSLVAEGYEQYF
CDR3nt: TGTGCCAGCAGCTTAGTAGCGGAGGGCTACGAGCAGTACTTC

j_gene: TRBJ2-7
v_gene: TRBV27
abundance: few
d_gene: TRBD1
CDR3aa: CASSWSGGIYEQYF
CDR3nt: TGTGCCAGCAGTTGGTCAGGGGGCATCTACGAGCAGTACTTC

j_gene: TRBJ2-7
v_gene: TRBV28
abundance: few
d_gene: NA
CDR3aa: CASRLGTPYEQYF
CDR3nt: TGTGCCAGCAGGCTCGGGACTCCCTACGAGCAGTACTTC

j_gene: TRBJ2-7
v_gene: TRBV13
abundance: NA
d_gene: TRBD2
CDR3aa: CASSPGTSGSYEQYF
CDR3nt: TGTGCCAGCAGCCCCGGGACTAGCGGCTCCTACGAGCAGTACTTC

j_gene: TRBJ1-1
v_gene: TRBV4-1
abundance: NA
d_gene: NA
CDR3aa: CASSQAGHPNTEAFF
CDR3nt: TGCGCCAGCAGCCAAGCCGGACATCCGAACACTGAAGCTTTCTTT

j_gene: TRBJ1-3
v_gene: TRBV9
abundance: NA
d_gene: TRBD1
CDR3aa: CASSVALGQGGNTIYF
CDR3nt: TGTGCCAGCAGCGTAGCCCTGGGACAGGGTGGAAACACCATATATTTT

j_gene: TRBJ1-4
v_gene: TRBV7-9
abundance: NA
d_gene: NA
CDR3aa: CASSLTGQNEKLFF
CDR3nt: TGTGCCAGCAGCCTCACCGGACAGAATGAAAAACTGTTTTTT

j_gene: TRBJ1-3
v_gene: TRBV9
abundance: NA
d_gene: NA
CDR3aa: CASSVWGDVSGNTIYF
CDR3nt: TGTGCCAGCAGCGTTTGGGGGGACGTCTCTGGAAACACCATATATTTT

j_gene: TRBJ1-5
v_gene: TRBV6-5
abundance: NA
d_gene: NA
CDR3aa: CASRFTEAGNQPQHF
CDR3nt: TGTGCCAGCAGGTTCACGGAGGCCGGCAATCAGCCCCAGCATTTT

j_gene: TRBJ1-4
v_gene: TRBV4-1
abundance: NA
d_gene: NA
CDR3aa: CASSPAQLNEKLFF
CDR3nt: TGCGCCAGCAGCCCTGCGCAACTGAATGAAAAACTGTTTTTT

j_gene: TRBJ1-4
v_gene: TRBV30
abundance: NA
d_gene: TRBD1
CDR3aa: CAWMTGSGNEKLFF
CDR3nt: TGTGCCTGGATGACAGGGTCGGGAAATGAAAAACTGTTTTTT

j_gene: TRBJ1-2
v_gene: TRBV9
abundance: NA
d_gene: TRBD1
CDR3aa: CASSASTDRVNYGYTF
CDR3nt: TGTGCCAGCAGCGCATCGACGGACAGGGTAAACTATGGCTACACCTTC

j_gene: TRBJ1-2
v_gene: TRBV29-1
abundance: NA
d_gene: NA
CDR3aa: CSVFWGGYGYTF
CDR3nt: TGCAGCGTTTTTTGGGGCGGCTATGGCTACACCTTC

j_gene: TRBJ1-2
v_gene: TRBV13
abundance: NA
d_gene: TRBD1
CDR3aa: CASSSSGTGPYGYTF
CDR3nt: TGTGCCAGCAGCTCGAGCGGGACAGGCCCCTATGGCTACACCTTC

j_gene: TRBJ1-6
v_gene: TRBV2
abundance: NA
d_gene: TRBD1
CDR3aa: CASRGQGWNSPLHF
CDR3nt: TGTGCCAGCAGGGGACAGGGTTGGAATTCACCCCTCCACTTT

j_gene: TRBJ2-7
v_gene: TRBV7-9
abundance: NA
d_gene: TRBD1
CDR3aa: CASSWDRTWENEQYF
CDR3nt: TGTGCCAGCAGCTGGGACAGAACGTGGGAAAACGAGCAGTACTTC

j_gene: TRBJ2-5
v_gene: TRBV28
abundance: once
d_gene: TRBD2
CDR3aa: CASSLLAGGIQETQYF
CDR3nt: TGTGCCAGCAGTTTACTAGCGGGAGGTATCCAAGAGACCCAGTACTTC